The TCR beta chain under discussion was sequenced for a study of control samples from healthy donors and cancer patients. Germline V gene data show CDR1 as ENHRY and CDR2 as SYGVKD. After removal of 5 bases from V and 5 bases from J, the junction contained 2 bases not matched to a gene. The CDR3 sequence is 13 residues long. The table came from immunoSEQ multiplex PCR; TCRdb's copy has only in-frame clones and leaves some out. The sample lists roughly 130,000 clones, less than 95% occurring once. Material: blood. The rearrangement uses TRBV10-3 and TRBJ2-2; 7 bases line up with TRBD2. The TCR comes from a man between 18 and 29 years old in good health. The CDR3 bases are TGTGCCATCAGTAGCGGGATTACCGGGGAGCTGTTTTTT. The encoded protein is CAISSGITGELFF.